These 31 T cell receptor beta chains share one sample of origin, sequenced in a study of cytomegalovirus exposure and HLA in healthy donors (dated by TCRdb to about 2017). The library was prepared using the immunoSEQ multiplex PCR assay. The multiplex PCR relied on a mix of 60 forward primers for TCR Vbeta segments and 13 reverse primers for TCR Jbeta segments. This immuneACCESS table, as held by TCRdb, lists in-frame sequences with V and J called but not all clones. Of the missing ones, under half trace to an unresolved V gene in checked studies; the others have no known cause. The record for this sample contains roughly 69,000 clones. The ten largest clones take up approximately 1.6% of the sample. The sequenced material came from PBMCs. These TCRs come from a woman in her 30s in good health and CMV-seronegative.

The chain has TRBV4-3 and TRBJ1-4, with a possible D match to TRBD1 (5 bases). The CDR3 contains 15 residues. Germline loops: CDR1 LGHNA, CDR2 YSLEER. V dropped 1 base and J dropped 3 bases, with 9 bases sitting between them. DNA of the CDR3: TGCGCCAGCAGCCAAGGGCAGGGATCTAATGAAAAACTGTTTTTT. Encoded protein: CASSQGQGSNEKLFF.

J is TRBJ2-5 and V is TRBV9; possible D gene TRBD2, 6 bases. Looked up from germline, CDR1 is SGDLS and CDR2 is YYNGEE. V lost 2 bases and J 5 bases, leaving 16 bases between the germline ends. The CDR3 extends over 15 amino acids. The CDR3 sequence is CASSVGGIEGETQYF. CDR3 nucleotide sequence: TGTGCCAGCAGCGTGGGCGGGATCGAAGGGGAGACCCAGTACTTC.

The chain joins TRBV11-3 to TRBJ2-7, with D unresolved. Trimming took 5 bases from V and 6 from J, leaving 14 bases between them. The germline CDR1 and CDR2 sequences are SGHNT and YENEEA. The CDR3 totals 13 residues. Written as DNA, the CDR3 is TGTGCCAGCAGCGTACGACATGGTGGCGAGCAGTACTTC. Protein product: CASSVRHGGEQYF.

This chain joins TRBV5-1 and TRBJ2-5; 10 bases line up with TRBD1. CDR3 size: 15 residues. CDR1 and CDR2 from the germline V gene are SGHRS and YFSETQ. V trimming: 4 bases; J trimming: 4 bases; junction bases outside the gene matches: 7. CDR3 sequence (DNA): TGCGCCAGCAGCGGGACGGGACAGGGGACAGAGACCCAGTACTTC. Amino acids: CASSGTGQGTETQYF.

This chain connects TRBV6-5 to TRBJ2-6; 12 bases are shared with TRBD1. This CDR3 region has 15 residues. The germline V gene encodes CDR1 MNHEY and CDR2 SVGAGI. After removal of 5 bases from V and 8 bases from J, the junction contained 4 bases not matched to a gene. CDR3 in DNA: TGTGCCAGCAGTACCGGGACAGGGGGCACCAACGTCCTGACTTTC. This gives the protein CASSTGTGGTNVLTF.

The chain has TRBV4-2 and TRBJ1-1, with D hard to call. Germline assignment: CDR1 LGHNA and CDR2 YNFKEQ. The CDR3 loop spans 15 amino acids. Between the trimmed V and J ends, which lost 0 bases and 6 bases, there was a span of 14 bases. In DNA form, the CDR3 reads TGTGCCAGCAGCCAAGATTTCCCTACTTACCCTGAAGCTTTCTTT. Translating it yields CASSQDFPTYPEAFF.

This chain uses TRBV6-1 with TRBJ2-7; D not resolved. The germline V gene has CDR1 MNHNS and CDR2 SASEGT. The CDR3 is 11 residues long. V was pared by 3 bases and J by 5 bases, with 5 bases between. CDR3 protein: CASSDFDEQYF. The CDR3 region has the DNA TGTGCCAGCAGTGATTTCGACGAGCAGTACTTC.

V and J are TRBV15 and TRBJ2-4; a possible D gene is TRBD1 (6 bases). The V gene's germline CDR1 is LNHNV and CDR2 YYDKDF (reference sequence). V was pared by 3 bases and J by 0 bases, with 12 bases between. The CDR3 length is 16 residues. DNA of the CDR3: TGTGCCACCAGCAGTGGGGGCCAACTAGCCAAAAACATTCAGTACTTC. It encodes CATSSGGQLAKNIQYF.

The chain recombines TRBV18 with TRBJ2-7, with 14 bases aligning to TRBD2. V lost 4 bases to trimming and J lost 6 bases; unmatched junction nucleotides: 8. The germline V gene encodes CDR1 KGHSH and CDR2 LQKENI. The CDR3 consists of 16 residues. CDR3 in amino acids: CASSLLTGTSGSEQYF. CDR3 in DNA: TGTGCCAGCTCACTCTTAACCGGGACTAGCGGGAGCGAGCAGTACTTC.

This chain joins TRBV4-1 and TRBJ1-1; 7 nucleotides match TRBD1. The CDR3 is made up of 14 amino acids. With V trimmed by 4 bases and J by 1 base, 3 bases remained unmatched. Germline CDR1 and CDR2: MGHRA and YSYEKL. The CDR3 sequence is CASSLGQQNTEAFF. CDR3 nucleotide sequence: TGCGCCAGCAGCCTGGGACAGCAGAACACTGAAGCTTTCTTT.

This chain's CDR3 is CASSRGQGTDTQYF. The CDR3 coding sequence is TGTGCCAGCAGTCGAGGACAGGGAACGGATACGCAGTATTTT. V is TRBV6-5 and J is TRBJ2-3, with TRBD1 identical over 8 bases. The V and J ends lost 5 bases and 6 bases, in that order; junction bases with no gene match: 7. This CDR3 has 14 residues. Germline values: CDR1 MNHEY, CDR2 SVGAGI.

The rearrangement joins TRBV6-6 to TRBJ2-7, with 9 bases that match TRBD2. The CDR3 covers 13 residues. The V segment lost 9 bases and the J segment 12 bases; nucleotides outside the gene matches: 15. Germline lookup yields CDR1 MNHNY and CDR2 SVGAGI (reference sequence). The CDR3 here is CASGAASGAPGYF. The CDR3 region has the DNA TGTGCCAGTGGGGCGGCTAGCGGGGCGCCGGGGTACTTC.

The rearrangement joins TRBV28 to TRBJ1-6; possible D gene TRBD1, 5 bases. Germline CDR1 and CDR2: MDHEN and SYDVKM. This CDR3 spans 17 amino acids. Trimming took 4 bases from V and 9 from J, leaving 22 bases between them. CDR3 nucleotides: TGTGCCAGCAGTTCCTCCTCCGGAAGGCCTAGGGGTTCACCCCTCCACTTT. This sequence encodes CASSSSSGRPRGSPLHF.

The CDR3 DNA is TGTGCCAGCAGTTACGAGGCGGGGGGGGACAATGAGCAGTTCTTC. Translating gives CASSYEAGGDNEQFF. The chain is built from TRBV6-5 and TRBJ2-1, with 9 positions matching TRBD2. This CDR3 comprises 15 residues. Germline V lookup: CDR1 MNHEY, CDR2 SVGAGI. Trimming cost V 2 bases and J 5 bases; bases outside gene matches: 4.

The rearrangement joins TRBV30 to TRBJ2-1; tentative D call: TRBD2 (6 bases). Trimming took 5 bases from V and 2 from J, leaving 10 bases between them. The CDR3 consists of 13 residues. CDR1 and CDR2 (germline): GTSNPN, SVGIG (reference sequence). CDR3 in DNA: TGTGCCTGGGGAGCGGGTCCCTACAATGAGCAGTTCTTC. Protein product: CAWGAGPYNEQFF.

The rearrangement links TRBV18 to TRBJ2-3; D perhaps matches TRBD2 (7 bases). The CDR3 length is 13 residues. Germline CDR1 KGHSH, CDR2 LQKENI. V was trimmed by 6 bases and J by 6 bases, leaving 13 bases between them. CDR3 coding DNA: TGTGCCAGCTCGTCCGCGGGGGCGGATACGCAGTATTTT. Translation: CASSSAGADTQYF.

The J gene is TRBJ2-7, the V gene TRBV7-2; TRBD2 aligns across 8 bases. Germline V gene lookup returns CDR1 SGHTA and CDR2 FQGNSA. The CDR3 loop spans 14 amino acids. Germline trimming cut 4 bases from V and 7 bases from J; bases unmatched to any gene: 9. The CDR3 here is CASSSPGRVGEQYF. The CDR3 nucleotides are TGTGCCAGCAGCTCCCCCGGGAGGGTAGGGGAGCAGTACTTC.

This chain joins TRBV4-1 and TRBJ2-7, with TRBD2 matching over 11 bases. Germline V lookup: CDR1 MGHRA, CDR2 YSYEKL. The CDR3 runs 16 residues. J gave up 2 bases and V 4 bases, and 7 bases lay outside the gene matches. The DNA for the CDR3 is TGCGCCAGCAGCCGGACAGGGACTAGCGGCGCCTACGAGCAGTACTTC. Amino acids: CASSRTGTSGAYEQYF.

The rearrangement joins TRBV18 to TRBJ2-7; D may be TRBD2 (5 bases). Germline V gene lookup returns CDR1 KGHSH and CDR2 LQKENI. The CDR3 sequence is 14 residues long. The germline V and J ends were trimmed by 6 bases and 3 bases, with 15 bases remaining between them. The CDR3 nucleotides read TGTGCCAGCTCCCTAACTAGGGAAGGCTACGAGCAGTACTTC. Translating it yields CASSLTREGYEQYF.

The V call is TRBV11-2, the J call TRBJ2-7; tentatively, D is TRBD2 (6 bases). The length of the CDR3 is 14 residues. Looked up from germline, CDR1 is SGHAT and CDR2 is FQNNGV. V dropped 7 bases and J dropped 5 bases, with 18 bases sitting between them. The CDR3 is CASIPSGSGNEQYF. CDR3 DNA: TGTGCCAGCATCCCGAGCGGGTCCGGGAACGAGCAGTACTTC.

The chain carries TRBV4-2 and TRBJ2-2; TRBD2 agrees at 14 bases. V lost 3 bases and J lost 6; bases outside the gene matches: 6. The CDR3 consists of 17 residues. CDR1 is LGHNA and CDR2 is YNFKEQ in the germline V gene. CDR3 bases: TGTGCCAGCAGCCACCAAGGGACTAGCGGGAGACCCGGGGAGCTGTTTTTT. Translating gives CASSHQGTSGRPGELFF.

The gene calls are TRBV29-1 and TRBJ2-5; tentatively, D is TRBD2 (5 bases). CDR3 length: 14 residues. The V and J ends lost 1 base and 2 bases respectively, with 11 bases between them. Germline V gives CDR1 SQVTM, CDR2 ANQGSEA. The CDR3, as DNA: TGCAGCGTTGAAGGGGAGTTGAGACAAGAGACCCAGTACTTC. It encodes CSVEGELRQETQYF.

The genes are TRBV28 and TRBJ1-5; D possibly corresponds to TRBD1 (6 bases). The CDR3 totals 14 residues. The germline CDR1 and CDR2 sequences are MDHEN and SYDVKM. V was shortened by 6 bases and J by 0 bases, with 9 bases between the two germline ends. CDR3 nucleotide sequence: TGTGCCAGCAGGTGGACAGCTAGCAATCAGCCCCAGCATTTT. Residues: CASRWTASNQPQHF.

J is TRBJ2-1 and V is TRBV7-2; 8 nucleotides match TRBD2. This CDR3 comprises 15 residues. CDR1 is SGHTA and CDR2 is FQGNSA in the germline V gene. Trimming at V came to 5 bases and at J to 5 bases, leaving 8 bases not matched to a gene. The CDR3 region is CASSDGLASDNEQFF. CDR3 coding DNA: TGTGCCAGCAGCGACGGACTAGCATCCGACAATGAGCAGTTCTTC.

V gene TRBV11-2 combines with J gene TRBJ2-7; D gene unclear. Germline lookup yields CDR1 SGHAT and CDR2 FQNNGV. Trimming shortened V by 3 bases and J by 3 bases, and 6 bases separated the two germline ends. There are 12 residues in the CDR3. This chain's CDR3 is CASSFVFYEQYF. The CDR3 bases are TGTGCCAGCAGCTTCGTTTTCTACGAGCAGTACTTC.

The gene calls are TRBV10-2 and TRBJ2-7; 9 nucleotides line up with TRBD1. J lost 10 bases, V lost 5 bases, and 18 bases had no gene match. The germline V gene has CDR1 WSHSY and CDR2 SAAADI. The CDR3 is 16 amino acids. The CDR3, as DNA: TGCGCCAGCAGTAACCTACCTCCGGGACAGGGTGATATACAGTACTTC. Its translation is CASSNLPPGQGDIQYF.

The chain has TRBV18 and TRBJ1-1; TRBD1 matches at 8 bases. The CDR3 has 15 residues. Germline assignment: CDR1 KGHSH and CDR2 LQKENI. J gave up 3 bases and V 3 bases, and 6 bases lay outside the gene matches. The CDR3 sequence: CASSPGQVRDTEAFF. In nucleotides, the CDR3 is TGTGCCAGCTCACCGGGACAGGTCAGGGACACTGAAGCTTTCTTT.

The V and J genes are TRBV5-1 and TRBJ2-5; D perhaps matches TRBD1 (5 bases). The CDR3 sequence is 17 residues long. CDR1 and CDR2 (germline): SGHRS, YFSETQ. V was trimmed by 4 bases and J by 4 bases, leaving 23 bases between them. The CDR3 DNA follows: TGCGCCAGCAGCGTGGACATCCGACTCGACCTAAGAGAGACCCAGTACTTC. Its translation is CASSVDIRLDLRETQYF. The full variable domain, its missing parts supplied by reference TRBV5-1 and TRBJ2-5, is KAGVTQTPRYLIKTRGQQVTLSCSPISGHRSVSWYQQTPGQGLQFLFEYFSETQRNKGNFPGRFSGRQFSNSRSEMNVSTLELGDSALYLCASSVDIRLDLRETQYFGPGTRLLVL.

As concerns this clone: Mismatch with germline at one junction end may stem from a read error. Within the sample, other DNA sequences also encode this same CDR3. The J gene is TRBJ2-7, the V gene TRBV4-3; the match to TRBD2 covers 8 bases. The CDR3 contains 15 residues. CDR1 and CDR2 from the germline V gene are LGHNA and YSLEER. In DNA, the CDR3 is TGCGCCAGCAGCCAAGCGACGGGGGGGCCTCACGAGCAGTATTTC. The encoded protein is CASSQATGGPHEQYF.

The rearrangement uses TRBV11-2 and TRBJ1-1, with D possibly being TRBD1 (6 bases). Trimming left V 0 bases short and J 11 bases short, with 13 bases between. CDR1 is SGHAT and CDR2 is FQNNGV in the germline V gene. The CDR3 is 13 amino acids. The CDR3 DNA is TGTGCCAGCAGCTTAGAGCGGGGGCGCGAGGCTTTCTTT. It is translated as CASSLERGREAFF.

The chain has TRBV11-2 and TRBJ1-1; D may be TRBD1 (5 bases). Trimming removed 2 bases at V and 3 bases at J, with 10 bases between. The length of the CDR3 is 14 residues. CDR1 is SGHAT, CDR2 FQNNGV, per germline. The CDR3 sequence is CASSLWGSHTEAFF. CDR3 nucleotide sequence: TGTGCCAGCAGCTTATGGGGCAGCCACACTGAAGCTTTCTTT.